Sequencing of this TCR beta chain was carried out in a study of radiotherapy plus CTLA-4 blockade in lung cancer. Overall study context: Patients showed objective responses in 15% to 20% of cases, and disease control was achieved by around 30%.

Trimming shortened V by 1 base and J by 7 bases, and 12 bases separated the two germline ends. Germline V gene sequence: CDR1 SGHNT, CDR2 YYREEE (reference sequence). The CDR3 is made up of 13 amino acids. Sequencing used immunoSEQ multiplex PCR; TCRdb keeps in-frame clones, though not all of them. The data show over 85,000 clones, around nine tenths seen once. Study-wide results and caveats: Radiotherapy plus ipilimumab was followed by expansion in blood of tumor-derived TCR clones. Early clone dynamics of blood T cells, plus interferon-beta, reportedly predicted response best.

Lung cancer patients with chemo-refractory metastatic non-small-cell disease were given focal radiation plus CTLA-4 blockade with ipilimumab. As to this clone: Its antigen is undetermined.

Material: peripheral blood, obtained from a patient treated with radiotherapy plus ipilimumab. The TCR comes from a human donor with non-small cell lung cancer that progressed on radiotherapy plus ipilimumab. The chain links TRBV5-4 to TRBJ2-7; no clear D gene. The CDR3 region has the DNA TGTGCCAGCAGCTTGAATGAAGTTTTAGAGCAGTACTTC. It encodes CASSLNEVLEQYF.